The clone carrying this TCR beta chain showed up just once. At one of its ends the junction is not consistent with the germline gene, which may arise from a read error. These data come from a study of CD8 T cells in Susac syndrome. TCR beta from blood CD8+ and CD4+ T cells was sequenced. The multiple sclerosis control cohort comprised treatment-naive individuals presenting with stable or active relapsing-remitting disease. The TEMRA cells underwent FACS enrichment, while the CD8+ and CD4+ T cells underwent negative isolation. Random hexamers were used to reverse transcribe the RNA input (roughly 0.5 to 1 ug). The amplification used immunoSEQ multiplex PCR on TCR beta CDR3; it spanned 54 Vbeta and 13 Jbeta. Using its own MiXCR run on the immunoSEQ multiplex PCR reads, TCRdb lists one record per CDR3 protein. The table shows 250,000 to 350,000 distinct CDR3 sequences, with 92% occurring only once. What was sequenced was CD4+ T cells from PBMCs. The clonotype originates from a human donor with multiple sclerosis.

CDR3 residues: CTSSSEGKREFGGYTF. The CDR3 nucleotides read TGTACCAGCAGCTCCGAGGGGAAAAGGGAGTTTGGTGGCTACACCTTC. V gene TRBV5-4 combines with J gene TRBJ1-2, with D maybe TRBD1 (5 bases). The germline V gene has CDR1 SGHNT and CDR2 YYREEE (reference sequence). CDR3 length: 16 amino acids.